A selection of T cell receptor beta chains follows, all from one sample in a study of cytomegalovirus exposure and HLA in healthy donors. Libraries were prepared by immunoSEQ multiplex PCR; TCRdb keeps only in-frame clonotypes and omits some of them. The sample shows roughly 170,000 clones, around four fifths of them seen only once. The sample was PBMCs. The source is a girl aged 5 to 17 in good health and CMV-seropositive. CDR3s include the opening cysteine and the closing phenylalanine or tryptophan. D genes are given only for firm matches. Expanded clones are given a class, and other clones once, few, many or no size at all.

V gene: TRBV7-9; clone size: once; J gene: TRBJ2-7; D gene: TRBD2; CDR3 protein: CASSLRLAGAYEQYF; CDR3 DNA: TGTGCCAGCAGCTTAAGACTAGCGGGGGCCTACGAGCAGTACTTC
V gene: TRBV27; clone size: NA; J gene: TRBJ2-3; D gene: NA; CDR3 protein: CASSLVRGAGDTQYF; CDR3 DNA: TGTGCCAGCAGTCTCGTCCGGGGGGCTGGGGATACGCAGTATTTT
V gene: TRBV5-1; clone size: NA; J gene: TRBJ1-1; D gene: TRBD1; CDR3 protein: CASSPTGGLTEAFF; CDR3 DNA: TGCGCCAGCAGCCCGACAGGGGGTCTGACTGAAGCTTTCTTT
V gene: TRBV6-6; clone size: few; J gene: TRBJ2-3; D gene: NA; CDR3 protein: CASSYGAGLGTDTQYF; CDR3 DNA: TGTGCCAGCAGTTACGGCGCGGGACTCGGCACAGATACGCAGTATTTT
V gene: TRBV5-1; clone size: NA; J gene: TRBJ2-5; D gene: TRBD1; CDR3 protein: CASSSPGQGARETQYF; CDR3 DNA: TGCGCCAGCAGCTCCCCGGGACAGGGGGCGCGGGAGACCCAGTACTTC
V gene: TRBV19; clone size: NA; J gene: TRBJ2-2; D gene: NA; CDR3 protein: CAGSILGNTGELFF; CDR3 DNA: TGTGCCGGTAGTATTCTGGGCAACACCGGGGAGCTGTTTTTT
V gene: TRBV15; clone size: NA; J gene: TRBJ2-5; D gene: TRBD1; CDR3 protein: CATSRAQTGSGEQYF; CDR3 DNA: TGTGCCACCAGCAGAGCCCAGACAGGGTCGGGTGAGCAGTACTTC
V gene: TRBV6-5; clone size: NA; J gene: TRBJ1-4; D gene: NA; CDR3 protein: CASSYSRDWEKLFF; CDR3 DNA: TGTGCCAGCAGTTACTCCAGGGACTGGGAAAAACTGTTTTTT
V gene: TRBV7-9; clone size: NA; J gene: TRBJ2-3; D gene: TRBD1; CDR3 protein: CASSLLGGFTDTQYF; CDR3 DNA: TGTGCCAGCAGCTTACTAGGGGGCTTCACAGATACGCAGTATTTT
V gene: TRBV2; clone size: few; J gene: TRBJ1-4; D gene: NA; CDR3 protein: CASSPDWTNEKLFF; CDR3 DNA: TGTGCCAGCAGCCCGGACTGGACTAATGAAAAACTGTTTTTT
V gene: TRBV4-2; clone size: once; J gene: TRBJ1-1; D gene: TRBD1; CDR3 protein: CASSQGQGATEAFF; CDR3 DNA: TGTGCCAGCAGCCAGGGACAGGGGGCTACTGAAGCTTTCTTT
V gene: TRBV27; clone size: NA; J gene: TRBJ1-1; D gene: TRBD1; CDR3 protein: CASSLRTGWNTEAFF; CDR3 DNA: TGTGCCAGCAGTTTGAGGACAGGGTGGAACACTGAAGCTTTCTTT
V gene: TRBV9; clone size: once; J gene: TRBJ1-3; D gene: NA; CDR3 protein: CASSISPWDISGNTIYF; CDR3 DNA: TGTGCCAGCAGCATAAGTCCCTGGGACATATCTGGAAACACCATATATTTT
V gene: TRBV2; clone size: NA; J gene: TRBJ2-4; D gene: TRBD2; CDR3 protein: CASRGTSGLAKNIQYF; CDR3 DNA: TGTGCCAGCAGGGGGACTAGCGGGTTAGCCAAAAACATTCAGTACTTC
V gene: TRBV12-5; clone size: once; J gene: TRBJ1-2; D gene: TRBD1; CDR3 protein: CASGLGQGHNYGYTF; CDR3 DNA: TGTGCTAGTGGTCTCGGACAGGGGCATAACTATGGCTACACCTTC
V gene: TRBV6-6; clone size: NA; J gene: TRBJ1-6; D gene: NA; CDR3 protein: CASSYYLGHPGSPLHF; CDR3 DNA: TGTGCCAGCAGTTACTATCTGGGACACCCGGGTTCACCCCTCCACTTT
V gene: TRBV5-4; clone size: NA; J gene: TRBJ2-1; D gene: NA; CDR3 protein: CASSPGGGSSYNEQFF; CDR3 DNA: TGTGCCAGCAGCCCTGGTGGGGGCAGCTCCTACAATGAGCAGTTCTTC
V gene: TRBV5-6; clone size: NA; J gene: TRBJ2-1; D gene: TRBD2; CDR3 protein: CASSLFSSGVYNEQFF; CDR3 DNA: TGTGCCAGCAGCTTGTTTAGTAGCGGGGTTTACAATGAGCAGTTCTTC
V gene: TRBV15; clone size: NA; J gene: TRBJ2-7; D gene: NA; CDR3 protein: CATSRGMGAYEQYF; CDR3 DNA: TGTGCCACCAGCAGAGGTATGGGAGCCTACGAGCAGTACTTC
V gene: TRBV18; clone size: NA; J gene: TRBJ1-1; D gene: TRBD1; CDR3 protein: CASSKNHGTGSMTEAFF; CDR3 DNA: TGTGCCAGCTCAAAAAACCATGGGACAGGGTCTATGACTGAAGCTTTCTTT
V gene: TRBV5-1; clone size: few; J gene: TRBJ1-1; D gene: NA; CDR3 protein: CASSLGDTNTEAFF; CDR3 DNA: TGCGCCAGCAGCTTGGGGGACACGAACACTGAAGCTTTCTTT
V gene: TRBV5-5; clone size: NA; J gene: TRBJ1-1; D gene: NA; CDR3 protein: CASRSYPGLIYTEAFF; CDR3 DNA: TGTGCCAGCAGATCATATCCGGGACTGATCTACACTGAAGCTTTCTTT
V gene: TRBV6-1; clone size: NA; J gene: TRBJ2-7; D gene: NA; CDR3 protein: CASSDGAVYEQYF; CDR3 DNA: TGTGCCAGCAGTGACGGTGCCGTCTACGAGCAGTACTTC
V gene: TRBV28; clone size: NA; J gene: TRBJ1-1; D gene: TRBD1; CDR3 protein: CASSGGTGTF; CDR3 DNA: TGTGCCAGCAGTGGAGGGACAGGGACATTT
V gene: TRBV15; clone size: NA; J gene: TRBJ2-7; D gene: NA; CDR3 protein: CATSRDQDSYEQYF; CDR3 DNA: TGTGCCACCAGCAGAGATCAGGACTCCTACGAGCAGTACTTC
V gene: TRBV2; clone size: NA; J gene: TRBJ1-4; D gene: TRBD1; CDR3 protein: CASSGGQGPGEKLFF; CDR3 DNA: TGTGCCAGCAGTGGCGGACAGGGCCCTGGTGAAAAACTGTTTTTT
V gene: TRBV5-1; clone size: NA; J gene: TRBJ1-1; D gene: NA; CDR3 protein: CASSHDGENTEAFF; CDR3 DNA: TGCGCCAGCAGCCATGACGGGGAGAACACTGAAGCTTTCTTT
V gene: TRBV5-1; clone size: NA; J gene: TRBJ2-3; D gene: NA; CDR3 protein: CASSLTSTDTQYF; CDR3 DNA: TGCGCCAGCAGCTTGACTAGCACAGATACGCAGTATTTT
V gene: TRBV9; clone size: NA; J gene: TRBJ1-2; D gene: NA; CDR3 protein: CASSVESNYGYTF; CDR3 DNA: TGTGCCAGCAGCGTAGAGAGTAACTATGGCTACACCTTC
V gene: TRBV11-2; clone size: NA; J gene: TRBJ2-1; D gene: TRBD2; CDR3 protein: CASSLERGGSHEQFF; CDR3 DNA: TGTGCCAGCAGCTTAGAACGGGGGGGGTCCCATGAGCAGTTCTTC
V gene: TRBV6-5; clone size: few; J gene: TRBJ2-5; D gene: TRBD1; CDR3 protein: CASSSGTGNQETQYF; CDR3 DNA: TGTGCCAGCAGTTCCGGGACAGGGAACCAAGAGACCCAGTACTTC
V gene: TRBV5-1; clone size: NA; J gene: TRBJ2-5; D gene: TRBD2; CDR3 protein: CASSFSLAGGKETQYF; CDR3 DNA: TGCGCCAGCAGCTTTAGCCTAGCGGGGGGAAAAGAGACCCAGTACTTC
V gene: TRBV9; clone size: few; J gene: TRBJ2-5; D gene: NA; CDR3 protein: CASSVDSGETQYF; CDR3 DNA: TGTGCCAGCAGCGTCGACTCTGGGGAGACCCAGTACTTC
V gene: TRBV6-5; clone size: NA; J gene: TRBJ1-2; D gene: NA; CDR3 protein: CASSSGSRGYTF; CDR3 DNA: TGTGCCAGCAGTTCAGGGTCTCGGGGCTACACCTTC
V gene: TRBV19; clone size: NA; J gene: TRBJ2-2; D gene: NA; CDR3 protein: CASSIQIANTGELFF; CDR3 DNA: TGTGCCAGTAGTATACAGATCGCGAACACCGGGGAGCTGTTTTTT
V gene: TRBV7-9; clone size: NA; J gene: TRBJ2-1; D gene: NA; CDR3 protein: CASSPMNEQFF; CDR3 DNA: TGTGCCAGCAGCCCAATGAATGAGCAGTTCTTC
V gene: TRBV10-3; clone size: NA; J gene: TRBJ1-2; D gene: TRBD1; CDR3 protein: CAISGKNGQGRGYGYTF; CDR3 DNA: TGTGCCATCAGTGGAAAGAACGGACAGGGGAGGGGCTATGGCTACACCTTC